This entry features one T cell receptor beta chain sequence. Its antigen is currently unknown. The data originate from a study of T cell responses to AZD1222 COVID-19 vaccine. Overall study findings and caveats: Possibly, clonal diversity was underestimated; donors were largely white British and included more females.

Profiling relied on immunoSEQ multiplex PCR, and the TCRdb table lists in-frame clones only, not all of them. Altogether tens of thousands of clones are present, over 75% being singletons, with the ten largest covering roughly 4.3%. Germline CDR1 reads SGHTA; CDR2 reads FQGTGA. V shed 5 bases, J shed 2 bases, and the junction held 7 bases outside the gene matches. The CDR3 covers 16 residues. V is TRBV7-3 and J is TRBJ2-1; 9 bases match TRBD2. The specimen was peripheral blood, collected on day 0 of MenACWY control vaccination. The TCR comes from an adult in good health. The CDR3 nucleotides are TGTGCCAGCAGCCCCCGACTAGCGGAAACCTACAATGAGCAGTTCTTC. Amino acid sequence: CASSPRLAETYNEQFF.